This T cell receptor (beta chain) was identified in a study of response to subunit inactivated influenza vaccine (dated by TCRdb to 2016 to 2019). Looking at the study overall: Deep quantitative T cell receptor repertoire profiling was used in the study to track responses to a trivalent subunit inactivated influenza vaccine. Points the paper makes about the study in general: The authors proposed that each seasonal influenza vaccination may bring in only a limited number of new T cells.

The CDR3 measures 15 amino acids from cysteine to phenylalanine. CDR3 DNA is the only sequence kept; it has 45 bases, read in frame from the first base. The junction carries 7 bases between V and J, which are trimmed by 1 base and 0 bases respectively. CDR1 and CDR2 are drawn from the germline V gene: SGHTA, FQGNSA. The library was produced with RT-PCR. The reads were generated on an Illumina HiSeq 2500. TCRdb itself trimmed the public reads at Q25 with fastp, ran MiXCR and retained productive beta chains. One record per CDR3 amino acid sequence lists the most common genes and DNA. For this sample there are 550,000 to 800,000 distinct CDR3 sequences; approximately 15% appear just once. The biggest ten clones account for approximately 6.5% of the sample. This clonotype was found many times. Its antigen is not yet known. No base-level quality is on record; no much larger clone is a single base apart.

The receptor was isolated from a man aged 50 to 60 who received an inactivated influenza vaccine. Donor details come from another sample of the same person, matched by shared clones. Here the sequenced sample was PBMCs from blood, taken roughly 15 days before vaccination. The receptor chain draws on TRBV7-2 and TRBJ1-3; TRBD1 is perhaps the D gene, given 5 matching bases. The DNA reads as follows: TGTGCCAGCAGCTTAGGCAGGGCCTCTGGAAACACCATATATTTT. Its protein product is CASSLGRASGNTIYF.